This TCR beta chain originates from a study of blood T cell repertoires in COVID-19. In the study overall: The United States, Italy and Spain were the sources of the acute and convalescent COVID-19 samples. The analysed material was cDNA or gDNA that came from T cells, B-cell-depleted T cells, or PBMCs.

V was shortened by 5 bases and J by 4 bases, with 14 bases between the two germline ends. The CDR3 spans 14 residues. CDR1 and CDR2 from the germline V gene are SGHVS and FQNEAQ. The authors' processing: Quantification of nucleated cells was approximated via reference gene primer amplification. Using immunoSEQ multiplex PCR, the repertoire was profiled, and TCRdb retains in-frame clones only, with some absent. That table furnishes V, J and clone size, whereas the DNA furnished D and trimming. The table lists about 320,000 clones, approximately 85% of them singletons. This TCR was recovered from a human donor in a cohort sampled during active COVID-19. Sequencing was performed on peripheral blood. V and J are TRBV7-8 and TRBJ1-1; TRBD1 is a possible D gene (6 bases). CDR3 bases: TGTGCCAGCAGCCAAGTTCTGGGGGCCACTGAAGCTTTCTTT. Encoded protein: CASSQVLGATEAFF.